Reported below is one TCR beta chain. Its target is not known. These data come from a study of OX40 agonist ivuxolimab in advanced cancers. Overall study context: Prior anti-PD-1, anti-PD-L1 or anti-CTLA-4 therapy did not bar entry, and approximately 40% had some. Study-level points and caveats: Clonal expansion in partial responders at 0.1-3.0 mg/kg ranked among the lowest.

Deletions cut 0 bases from V and 0 bases from J, with 7 bases between. The CDR3 consists of 15 residues. Germline V gene sequence: CDR1 SGHDT, CDR2 YYEEEE. Autoimmune disease history or systemic immunosuppression excluded patients. Here immunoSEQ multiplex PCR was the method, and the copy in TCRdb shows in-frame clones only, minus some. The data hold about 59,000 clones, with 84% observed a single time. The source was CD4+ or CD8+ T cells sorted from blood, collected in a trial of the OX40 agonist ivuxolimab. The V gene is TRBV5-6, the J gene TRBJ2-4; D is unresolved. The source of this sequence is an adult with an advanced solid tumor such as melanoma, head and neck, liver or kidney cancer. In DNA form, the CDR3 reads TGTGCCAGCAGCTTGGTAGGGCTAGCCAAAAACATTCAGTACTTC. Protein: CASSLVGLAKNIQYF.